This T cell receptor beta chain is drawn from a study of T cell changes during pregnancy in multiple sclerosis (dated by TCRdb to the late 2010s). In terms of the full investigation: The study looked at changes in the T cell repertoire across pregnancy in women with multiple sclerosis.

On this clone itself: Its antigen is still unknown. Per-base quality was not reported, and no clone a single base away is much larger than it.

The library was prepared using the immunoSEQ multiplex PCR assay. The source is immuneACCESS, and TCRdb retained only in-frame sequences with V and J called. Part of the clones is not carried over; for the studies checked, unresolved V genes explain less than half of this, and the remainder is unexplained. The sample table shows more than 55,000 clones, and approximately 94% are seen once. The ten largest clones add up to approximately 3.5% of the sample. The CDR3 starts with the cysteine, ends with the phenylalanine, and has 15 residues. This entry keeps only the CDR3 DNA: 45 bases, framed from base 1. Trimming takes 10 bases off V and 7 bases off J; junction bases not matched to a gene: 13. The germline V gene specifies SNHLY as CDR1 and FYNNEI as CDR2.

The sequence was obtained from a female donor with multiple sclerosis, enrolled in a pregnancy study. This specimen consisted of CD8+ T cells from peripheral blood mononuclear cells, obtained in the third trimester of pregnancy. The rearrangement combines TRBV2 with TRBJ1-5, with 10 middle bases fitting TRBD1. This receptor has the CDR3 CAISLTGTGAQPQHF. The nucleotide sequence is given as TGTGCCATCTCCCTCACCGGGACAGGGGCCCAGCCCCAGCATTTT.